The TCR beta chain described here comes from a study of blood T cells in healthy people across ages (dated by TCRdb to 2015 to 2017). Some background on the complete study: Template switching captured roughly one uniquely barcoded TCR beta cDNA molecule per two T cells in model experiments. Age-related changes in TCR beta repertoire diversity were measured in the study by deep sequencing normalized with unique cDNA molecular identifiers. Four age groups were formed from the donors: young (average roughly 15 years), middle-aged (roughly 38), aged (approximately 60) and long-lived (roughly 81). Donors of different ages were randomly distributed across sequencing lanes to avoid experimental bias. Using the same blood draw, the study looked at two additional independent replicas of 1 million unique cDNA reads for two donors, one aged 18 to 30 and the other aged 80 or older. Broad study findings and their caveats: Because profiling used bulk unsorted PBMCs, naive and antigen-experienced compartments could not be compared conclusively. The long-lived group showed more naive CD4+ T cells, fewer expanded clones and increased TCR diversity than the aged group, suggesting age selection. A strong correlation was found between observed TCR beta diversity and the percentage of naive T cells measured by flow cytometry. Estimates of total diversity based on one million sequenced T cells were regarded as lower bounds and as underestimates. As age increased, observed TCR beta diversity per million T cells dropped in a roughly linear way, and a significant reduction was already evident by age 40. Because donor CMV infection status was unknown, age-related changes in expanded clonotypes were potentially confounded.

Reading the germline V gene gives CDR1 SNHLY and CDR2 FYNNEI. Spanning cysteine to phenylalanine, the CDR3 consists of 15 amino acids. The only DNA kept is the CDR3, 45 bases in frame from the first base. The receptor library was made with 5' RACE. The listed sequencing device is Illumina HiSeq 2500. A second about 7 to 12 cycle PCR used a sample-barcoded 5' primer and a J-beta primer mix. Each TCR beta cDNA molecule received a unique molecular identifier from a template-switch 5' adaptor carrying 12 random nucleotides. At least 2.5 million CDR3-containing paired-end reads were obtained from each sample. First-strand cDNA synthesis was performed from all RNA using the Mint cDNA synthesis kit, with priming by a TRBC-specific oligonucleotide. All cDNA was treated with uracil-DNA glycosylase and then went through a first 18-cycle PCR with the universal primers M1SS and BC2_uni_R. Concerning the study's data processing: For normalization, 1 million high-quality reads were randomly selected from each sample, with every read carrying a distinct molecular identifier. Reads with shared molecular identifiers were discarded instead of being binned into consensus sequences. MiTCR, set to a Q25 quality threshold and the strictest error-elimination algorithm, was used for CDR3 identification, clonotype clustering and error correction. A nonparametric unseen species model using Euler transformation provided a lower-bound estimate of total TCR beta diversity. TCRdb reprocessed the public reads (quality trimming at Q25 with fastp, clone calling with MiXCR) and kept in-frame beta chains. For every CDR3 protein sequence, its rows merge into one entry that carries the most common genes and DNA. These V and J calls derive from TCRdb rather than the authors' analysis. Counted in this sample were about 1.6 million distinct CDR3 sequences; 30% to 35% of them appeared once. Of the sample, approximately 10% is held by the ten largest clones.

With respect to this clonotype: Its antigen is still unknown. Relative to the germline gene, one junction end is altered; a read error may explain this.

The approximately 41 donors, aged roughly 6 to 100 years, were systemically healthy Caucasian individuals from Russia. Around 10 milliliters of peripheral blood were collected from each donor into EDTA-treated Vacutainer tubes. Ficoll-Paque density-gradient centrifugation was used to isolate PBMCs, with at least 6 million per sample. Total RNA, at least 6 micrograms per sample, was extracted from PBMCs with Trizol reagent. For every donor, flow cytometry on a PBMC aliquot measured the percentage of naive CD45RAhigh/CD27high T cells. This chain is built from TRBV2 and TRBJ2-5; TRBD2 lines up with 11 middle nucleotides. This clonotype originated in a woman under 40 in good health. The sample comprised blood. The DNA sequence is as follows: TGTGCCAGCACTAATAGCGGGAGGGCCCAAGAGACCCAGGACTTC. Its translation reads: CASTNSGRAQETQDF.